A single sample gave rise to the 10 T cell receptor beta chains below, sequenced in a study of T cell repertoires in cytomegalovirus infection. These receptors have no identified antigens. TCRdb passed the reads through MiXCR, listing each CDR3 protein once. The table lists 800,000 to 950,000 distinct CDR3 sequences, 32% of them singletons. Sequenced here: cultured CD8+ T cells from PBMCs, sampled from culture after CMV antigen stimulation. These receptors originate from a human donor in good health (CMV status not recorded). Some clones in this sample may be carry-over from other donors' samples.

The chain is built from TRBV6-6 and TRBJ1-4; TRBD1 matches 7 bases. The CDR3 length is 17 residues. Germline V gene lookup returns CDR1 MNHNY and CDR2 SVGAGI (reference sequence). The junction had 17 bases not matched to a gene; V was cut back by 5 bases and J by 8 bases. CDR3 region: CASSPTFSFDRVEKLFF. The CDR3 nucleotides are TGTGCCAGCAGTCCCACGTTTAGCTTCGACAGGGTAGAAAAACTGTTTTTT.

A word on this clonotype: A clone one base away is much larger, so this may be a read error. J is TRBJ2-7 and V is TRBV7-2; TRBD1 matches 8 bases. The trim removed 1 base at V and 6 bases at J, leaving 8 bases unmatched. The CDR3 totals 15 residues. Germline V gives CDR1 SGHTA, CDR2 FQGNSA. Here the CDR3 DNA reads TGTGCCAGCAGCTTAGGCCTGGGACAGGCGGTCGAGCAGTACTTC. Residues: CASSLGLGQAVEQYF.

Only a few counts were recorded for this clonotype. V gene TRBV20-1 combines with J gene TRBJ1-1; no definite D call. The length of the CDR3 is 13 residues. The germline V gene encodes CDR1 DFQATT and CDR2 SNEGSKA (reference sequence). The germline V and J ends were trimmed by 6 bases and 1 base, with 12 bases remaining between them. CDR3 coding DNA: TGCAGTGCACCAGGACGGACGAACACTGAAGCTTTCTTT. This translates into CSAPGRTNTEAFF.

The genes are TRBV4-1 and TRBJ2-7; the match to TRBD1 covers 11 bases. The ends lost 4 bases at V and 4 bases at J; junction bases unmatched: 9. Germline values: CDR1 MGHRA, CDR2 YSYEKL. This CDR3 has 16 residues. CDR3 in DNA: TGCGCCAGCAGCCCAGGTGATGGGACAGGGGGTTACGAGCAGTACTTC. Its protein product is CASSPGDGTGGYEQYF.

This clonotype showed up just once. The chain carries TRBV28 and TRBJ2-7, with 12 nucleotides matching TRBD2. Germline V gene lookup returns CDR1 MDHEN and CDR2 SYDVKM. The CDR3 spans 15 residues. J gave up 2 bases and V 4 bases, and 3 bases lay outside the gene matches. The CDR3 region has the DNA TGTGCCAGCAGTTCTTGGACTAGCGGGGCCTACGAGCAGTACGTC. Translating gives CASSSWTSGAYEQYV.

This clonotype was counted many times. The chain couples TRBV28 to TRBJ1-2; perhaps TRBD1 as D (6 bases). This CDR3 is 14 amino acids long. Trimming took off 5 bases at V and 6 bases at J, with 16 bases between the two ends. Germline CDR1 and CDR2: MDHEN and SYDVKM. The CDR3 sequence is CASSPGTLTDGYTF. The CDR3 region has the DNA TGTGCCAGCAGTCCAGGGACACTGACGGATGGCTACACCTTC.

CDR3 bases: TGTGCCAGCAGCCCCCCCCGAGGGGGTAGCTCCTACAATGAGCAGTTCTTC. It codes for CASSPPRGGSSYNEQFF. The chain combines TRBV7-9 with TRBJ2-1; D is perhaps TRBD1 (6 bases). The CDR3 runs 17 residues. V lost 5 bases to trimming and J lost 0 bases, with 17 bases between them. Germline CDR1 reads SEHNR; CDR2 reads FQNEAQ (reference sequence).

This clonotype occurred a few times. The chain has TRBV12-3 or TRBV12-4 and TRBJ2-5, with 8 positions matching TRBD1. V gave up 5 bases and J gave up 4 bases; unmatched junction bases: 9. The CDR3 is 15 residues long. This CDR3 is CASSHWETGGETQYF. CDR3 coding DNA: TGTGCCAGCAGTCATTGGGAAACAGGGGGAGAGACCCAGTACTTC.

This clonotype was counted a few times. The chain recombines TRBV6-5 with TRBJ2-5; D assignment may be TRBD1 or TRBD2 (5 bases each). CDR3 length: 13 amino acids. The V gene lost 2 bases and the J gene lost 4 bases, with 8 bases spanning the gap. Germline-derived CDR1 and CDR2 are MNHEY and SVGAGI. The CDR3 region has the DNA TGTGCCAGCAGTTACGGGGGTTTAGAGACCCAGTACTTC. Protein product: CASSYGGLETQYF.

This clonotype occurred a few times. The DNA of the CDR3 is TGTGCCAGCAGTTTATCCCTGGACACGAGGTACCAAGAGACCCAGTACTTC. It codes for CASSLSLDTRYQETQYF. This chain connects TRBV12-3 or TRBV12-4 to TRBJ2-5, with a possible D match to TRBD1 (5 bases). The CDR3 covers 17 residues. V gave up 2 bases and J gave up 0 bases, with 16 bases separating them.